Sequencing of this T cell receptor beta chain was carried out in a study of blood T cell repertoires in COVID-19. Sequenced by immunoSEQ multiplex PCR; TCRdb stores in-frame clones only, minus some. In the table there are about 160,000 clones, 92% of which are singletons. This CDR3 spans 15 amino acids. Germline V gene data show CDR1 as SGHAT and CDR2 as FQDESV (reference sequence). The germline V and J ends were trimmed by 2 bases and 9 bases, with 17 bases remaining between them. The chain links TRBV11-1 to TRBJ2-1; D may be TRBD2 (6 bases). The TCR comes from a man aged 25-45 years with COVID-19, enrolled during active disease. The sequenced sample was peripheral blood. The CDR3 region is CASSLPGTPAAEQFF. The CDR3 bases are TGTGCCAGCAGCTTACCCGGGACTCCGGCGGCTGAGCAGTTCTTC.